Reported below is one T cell receptor (beta chain). What it binds is unknown. Trimming removed 5 bases from V and 7 bases from J, with 12 bases in between. The CDR3 has 12 amino acids. In germline, CDR1 is GTSNPN, CDR2 SVGIG (reference sequence). These data originate in a study of siplizumab effects on memory and regulatory T cells. General study results and limits: Of the alloreactive clones, only a minor fraction mapped to unstimulated subsets. For siplizumab cultures, the suppressive function of their proliferating Tregs was not confirmed.

Per sample, 85,000 to 100,000 TCR templates underwent assay. Libraries were prepared by immunoSEQ multiplex PCR; TCRdb keeps only in-frame clonotypes and omits some of them. The sample gives tens of thousands of clones, over 70% of which show up once; around 1.6% is in the top ten. Material: Tregs sorted from blood. The chain has TRBV30 and TRBJ2-1; a possible D gene is TRBD2 (6 bases). This receptor was identified in a human donor in good health. CDR3 amino acids: CAWGGTLNEQFF. CDR3 sequence (DNA): TGTGCCTGGGGGGGGACTCTTAATGAGCAGTTCTTC.